These T cell receptor beta chains were read from a single sample in a study of identifying expanded T cells in peripheral blood. This table comes from immunoSEQ multiplex PCR, and its TCRdb copy is limited to in-frame clones, with some not included. The table lists roughly 63,000 clones, about 80% of them singletons. Sequencing was done on a sample of blood. The receptors here all came from a person aged 18 to 70 in good health. CDR3s include the opening cysteine and the closing phenylalanine or tryptophan. A D gene is named only where the DNA matches it firmly. Size tells how often a clone was seen (once, few, many) or the class of an expanded clone, and some rows leave it out.

J	size	D	V	DNA	CDR3
TRBJ2-3	.	.	TRBV4-3	TGCGCCAGCAGCCAAGATGATCGGGGGACAGACCCCACAGATACGCAGTATTTT	CASSQDDRGTDPTDTQYF
TRBJ2-7	.	.	TRBV15	TGTGCCACCAGCAGGCCGAGGGACACCGACCGGTTCTACGAGCAGTACTTC	CATSRPRDTDRFYEQYF
TRBJ2-4	once	.	TRBV4-1	TGCGCCAGCAGCCAAGTCGAGGGAAACATTCAGTACTTC	CASSQVEGNIQYF
TRBJ1-1	.	.	TRBV30	TGTGCCTGGAGGGGACTGCAGAACACTGAAGCTTTCTTT	CAWRGLQNTEAFF
TRBJ1-4	.	.	TRBV15	TGTGCCACCAGCAGAGATCTGGCAGCAGGGTATGAAAAACTGTTTTTT	CATSRDLAAGYEKLFF
TRBJ1-5	.	.	TRBV6-1	TGTGCCAGCGACGGAGGTAATAGCAATCAGCCCCAGCATTTT	CASDGGNSNQPQHF
TRBJ2-2	.	TRBD2	TRBV27	TGTGCCAGCAGTTTAATCGGCCGGCTAGCGGGGGGCACCGGGGAGCTGTTTTTT	CASSLIGRLAGGTGELFF
TRBJ2-1	.	TRBD2	TRBV9	TGTGCCAGCAGCCCGATCGGAGCGGGAACTCAAAATGAGCAGTTCTTC	CASSPIGAGTQNEQFF
TRBJ1-1	.	.	TRBV30	TGTGCCTGGAGTGCCTTGAATACTGAAGCTTTCTTT	CAWSALNTEAFF
TRBJ1-1	.	.	TRBV14	TGTGCCAGCCTCAAAGTTTCGCTTAATCCCCCTGAAGCTTTCTTT	CASLKVSLNPPEAFF
TRBJ2-1	.	.	TRBV7-9	TGTGCCAGCAGCTTGACCGGGGGACGGTCCCATGAGCAGTTCTTC	CASSLTGGRSHEQFF
TRBJ2-4	.	.	TRBV30	TGTGCCATGACTCAACCTCCAGGGGACATTCAGTACTTC	CAMTQPPGDIQYF
TRBJ2-1	.	TRBD2	TRBV6-6	TGTGCCAGCAGTAGCGGGAAACGTCCTTCCTACAATGAGCAGTTCTTC	CASSSGKRPSYNEQFF
TRBJ2-1	.	TRBD1	TRBV7-2	TGTGCCAGCAGCTTACCGGGACAGGGGGCTTGGAATGAGCAGTTCTTC	CASSLPGQGAWNEQFF
TRBJ1-1	once	TRBD1	TRBV6-5	TGTGCCAGCAGCGAAGACAGGGTGAACACTGAAGCTTTCTTT	CASSEDRVNTEAFF
TRBJ1-4	once	TRBD1	TRBV2	TGTGCCAGCAAGAGGGCCGGGACAGATAATGAAAAACTGTTTTTT	CASKRAGTDNEKLFF
TRBJ2-2	.	.	TRBV9	TGTGCCAGCAGCGTCGCAGGGACGAACACCGGGGAGCTGTTTTTT	CASSVAGTNTGELFF
TRBJ1-3	.	.	TRBV11-3	TGTGCCAGCAGCCGATTAGGATCATCTGGAAACACCATATATTTT	CASSRLGSSGNTIYF
TRBJ2-2	.	.	TRBV7-8	TGTGCCACCATCACGGCCGGGTTCGCGAACACCGGGGAGCTGTTTTTT	CATITAGFANTGELFF
TRBJ2-7	.	TRBD2	TRBV6-5	TGTGCCAGCAGTATGGCTAGCGGAAAATACGAGCAGTACTTC	CASSMASGKYEQYF
TRBJ1-3	.	.	TRBV2	TGTGCCATCACAGTGCGACAAGGCGCGAGCTCTGGAAACACCATATATTTT	CAITVRQGASSGNTIYF
TRBJ2-5	few	.	TRBV5-8	TGTGCCAGCAGCTTGGGGGCCGGGACTCAAACGAAAGAGACCCAGTACTTC	CASSLGAGTQTKETQYF
TRBJ2-2	.	.	TRBV4-1	TGCGCCAGCAGCCAAGTTTGGTCGGGGATACTCCGCACCGGGGAGCTGTTTTTT	CASSQVWSGILRTGELFF
TRBJ1-6	.	TRBD1	TRBV7-3	TGTGCCAGCAGCTTAAATGCAGGGGGTCGTTCACCCCTCCACTTT	CASSLNAGGRSPLHF
TRBJ2-5	.	.	TRBV6-1	TGTGCCAGCAGGGAAACCCGACAGGTTGTACAAGAGACCCAGTACTTC	CASRETRQVVQETQYF
TRBJ1-1	.	.	TRBV11-3	TGTGCCAGCAGCTCCAATATAGGGACTGAAGCTTTCTTT	CASSSNIGTEAFF
TRBJ1-5	.	.	TRBV5-5	TGTGCCAGCAGCTTGGGGCCCAGGGTCCAGCAGCCCCAGCATTTT	CASSLGPRVQQPQHF
TRBJ2-3	.	.	TRBV6-6	TGTGCCAGCAGTTACTCGGGGGCATGGACAGATACGCAGTATTTT	CASSYSGAWTDTQYF
TRBJ1-2	few	.	TRBV5-1	TGCGCCAGCAGCGTCGACAGATCAACAATCTATGGCTACACCTTC	CASSVDRSTIYGYTF
TRBJ1-1	.	.	TRBV5-4	TGTGCCAGCAGCTTGGGCCTTCGGACCGGGAACACTGAAGCTTTCTTT	CASSLGLRTGNTEAFF
TRBJ2-3	.	TRBD2	TRBV2	TGTGCCAGCAGTTCCGGGACTAGCGGGGGAGGAGATACGCAGTATTTT	CASSSGTSGGGDTQYF
TRBJ1-4	.	.	TRBV14	TGTGCCAGCAGCCAAACCCACTTTGAAAAACTGTTTTTT	CASSQTHFEKLFF
TRBJ2-1	.	.	TRBV7-3	TGTGCCAGCAGCTTAACGGCACTAGCCTTCACGGGCAATGAGCAGTTCTTC	CASSLTALAFTGNEQFF
TRBJ1-5	.	.	TRBV7-2	TGTGCCAGCAGCTTAGCGCCAGATCAGCCCCAGCATTTT	CASSLAPDQPQHF
TRBJ2-7	.	.	TRBV6-1	TGTGCCAGCAGTGAAAGTCGAGGGAATGGGTACGAGCAGTACTTC	CASSESRGNGYEQYF
TRBJ2-2	once	TRBD1	TRBV7-2	TGTGCCAGCAGCTTAATGAGGGGGACAGGGGGCCGAACCGGGGAGCTGTTTTTT	CASSLMRGTGGRTGELFF
TRBJ2-7	.	TRBD2	TRBV9	TGTGCCAGCAGCGTAGATCCCGGGACTACCTACGAGCAGTACTTC	CASSVDPGTTYEQYF
TRBJ2-3	.	.	TRBV29-1	TGCAGCGTTGGGTCAGGGGAGCCCAAACCGCAGTATTTT	CSVGSGEPKPQYF
TRBJ1-4	.	.	TRBV30	TGTGCCTGGAGTCGAGGGCGATCCCTAAATGAAAAACTGTTTTTT	CAWSRGRSLNEKLFF
TRBJ1-1	.	.	TRBV18	TGTGCCAGCTCACCCTCTAAACAGGGTGACACTGAAGCTTTCTTT	CASSPSKQGDTEAFF
TRBJ2-7	once	.	TRBV27	TGTGCCAGCAGTCCTCGGCTAGGGTCCTACGAGCAGTACTTC	CASSPRLGSYEQYF
TRBJ2-1	.	.	TRBV27	TGTGCCAGCAGTTTAACGTTCCGGGTCGAGCAGTTCTTC	CASSLTFRVEQFF
TRBJ1-1	.	TRBD1	TRBV7-3	TGTGCCAGCAGCTTAACGGGGGACAGTTGGACTGAAGCTTTCTTT	CASSLTGDSWTEAFF
TRBJ2-1	once	.	TRBV11-3	TGTGCCAGCAGCTTAGAGGGAGGTGAGCAGTTCTTC	CASSLEGGEQFF
TRBJ1-2	.	.	TRBV30	TGTGCCTGGAGTGTAGCCCGATTGTATGGCTACACCTTC	CAWSVARLYGYTF
TRBJ2-3	.	.	TRBV6-6	TGTGCCAGCAGCCAAAGGGTGGAAGATACGCAGTATTTT	CASSQRVEDTQYF
TRBJ1-1	.	.	TRBV5-8	TGTGCCAGCAGCTTCCGGGGTGGGAACACTGAAGCTTTCTTT	CASSFRGGNTEAFF
TRBJ2-7	.	.	TRBV27	TGTGCCAGCAGTTCCCGGTCCTACGAGCAGTACTTC	CASSSRSYEQYF
TRBJ1-5	.	TRBD1	TRBV7-8	TGTGCCAGCAGCTTAGAACAGGGGAGCAATCAGCCCCAGCATTTT	CASSLEQGSNQPQHF
TRBJ2-2	.	.	TRBV28	TGTGCCAGCAGTTACCAAAGGGCCTTCGCCGGGGAGCTGTTTTTT	CASSYQRAFAGELFF
TRBJ2-3	.	.	TRBV5-1	TGCGCCAGCAGCTTGGGAACAGCAAGTAGCACAGATACGCAGTATTTT	CASSLGTASSTDTQYF
TRBJ2-7	.	TRBD2	TRBV11-3	TGTGCCAGCAGCTTGGCTGGCGGGAGCTCCTACGAGCAGTACTTC	CASSLAGGSSYEQYF
TRBJ1-5	.	.	TRBV5-8	TGTGCCAGCAGCTTGAAGGACATTAGGAGCAATCAGCCCCAGCATTTT	CASSLKDIRSNQPQHF